What follows are 3 T cell receptor beta chains derived from one specimen sequenced in a study of T cell responses to AZD1222 COVID-19 vaccine. This table comes from immunoSEQ multiplex PCR, and its TCRdb copy is limited to in-frame clones, with some not included. The sample has more than 95,000 clones, roughly 92% seen once. Sequencing was performed on peripheral blood, taken 28 days after the second AZD1222 dose. The receptors come from an adult who received the AZD1222 COVID-19 vaccine.

This clone has only one observation. V and J are TRBV6-6 and TRBJ2-7, with no clear D. Germline V gene data show CDR1 as MNHNY and CDR2 as SVGAGI (reference sequence). Deletions cut 6 bases from V and 6 bases from J, with 9 bases between. The CDR3 runs 11 residues. CDR3 amino acids: CASRDVREQYF. CDR3 DNA sequence: TGTGCCAGCAGGGACGTGCGCGAGCAGTACTTC.

The chain combines TRBV15 with TRBJ1-2, with TRBD1 matching over 7 bases. This CDR3 is 15 amino acids long. Germline V gene sequence: CDR1 LNHNV, CDR2 YYDKDF (reference sequence). The V segment lost 1 base and the J segment 8 bases; nucleotides outside the gene matches: 10. The CDR3 nucleotides are TGTGCCACCAGCAGAGCAACGACAGGGATAGAAGGCTACACCTTC. Amino acid sequence: CATSRATTGIEGYTF.

The CDR3 reads CAWRRKGQGYSPLHF. The CDR3, as DNA: TGTGCCTGGAGACGCAAGGGACAGGGCTATTCACCCCTCCACTTT. The chain recombines TRBV30 with TRBJ1-6; TRBD1 agrees at 9 bases. Germline assignment: CDR1 GTSNPN and CDR2 SVGIG (reference sequence). There are 15 residues in the CDR3. Losses at the gene ends were 3 bases for V and 8 bases for J; bases not matched to a gene: 8.